This T cell receptor (beta chain) was retrieved from a study of breast tumors, draining lymph nodes, adjacent tissues. Overall study results and limits: Compared with basal-like, luminal-like tumors shared significantly more repertoire with nontumor tissue.

This clonotype has at least ten counts. Its cognate antigen is unknown. The CDR3 length is 15 residues. V trimming: 1 base; J trimming: 7 bases; junction bases outside the gene matches: 7. Looked up from germline, CDR1 is LNHNV and CDR2 is YYDKDF (reference sequence). TCRdb re-analysed the multiplex PCR reads in MiXCR, keeping a single row per CDR3 protein. Counted here are some 25,000 distinct CDR3 sequences, approximately 23% occurring once; the ten biggest clones make up roughly 12%. The specimen sequenced was breast tumor tissue. The clonotype comes from a female donor with breast cancer. Some clones in this sample may be carry-over from other donors' samples. The chain has TRBV15 and TRBJ2-3, with 8 bases aligning to TRBD2. The CDR3, as DNA: TGTGCCACCAGCAGAGCCCGGGAGGGTGCAAATACGCAGTATTTT. Amino acids: CATSRAREGANTQYF. Supplemented by reference TRBV15 and TRBJ2-3, the full variable domain reads DAMVIQNPRYQVTQFGKPVTLSCSQTLNHNVMYWYQQKSSQAPKLLFHYYDKDFNNEADTPDNFQSRRPNTSFCFLDIRSPGLGDTAMYLCATSRAREGANTQYFGPGTRLTVL.